This passage covers 11 T cell receptor beta chains from one sample sequenced in a study of PD-1 and CTLA-4 blockade in melanoma. Clones were read by immunoSEQ multiplex PCR, and TCRdb kept only the in-frame ones, dropping some. In the table there are 15,000 to 20,000 clones, around 72% of which are singletons. The source was CD8+ T cells from peripheral blood, collected before anti-PD-1 treatment. These TCRs come from a human donor with melanoma.

The chain links TRBV27 to TRBJ2-2; the match to TRBD2 covers 12 bases. CDR3 length equals 16 residues. Unmatched junction bases numbered 9, after V lost 7 bases and J lost 6 bases. Germline CDR1 is MNHEY and CDR2 is SMNVEV (reference sequence). The CDR3 loop reads CASTPSTSGSAGELFF. The CDR3 nucleotides are TGTGCCAGCACCCCATCGACTAGCGGGAGCGCCGGGGAGCTGTTTTTT.

This chain's CDR3 is CASSLGPSGNYGQFF. CDR3 nucleotide sequence: TGTGCCAGCAGCTTAGGCCCTAGCGGGAACTATGGGCAGTTCTTC. The genes are TRBV7-9 and TRBJ2-1; the match to TRBD2 covers 9 bases. V was pared by 1 base and J by 12 bases, with 10 bases of the junction left unmatched. In germline, CDR1 is SEHNR, CDR2 FQNEAQ (reference sequence). The CDR3 is 15 amino acids.

The CDR3 DNA sequence: TGTGCCAGCAGTTTATCTAAGGGTTATGGCTACACCTTC. Translation: CASSLSKGYGYTF. The V call is TRBV27, the J call TRBJ1-2, with D unclear. With 0 bases removed from V and 5 bases from J, the gap between germline ends came to 7 bases. Germline CDR1 is MNHEY and CDR2 is SMNVEV (reference sequence). This CDR3 has 13 amino acids.

J is TRBJ1-1 and V is TRBV6-1; D gene uncertain. CDR3 length equals 15 residues. The ends were cut back, 1 base at V and 0 bases at J, with 9 bases in the middle. From germline, CDR1 is MNHNS and CDR2 SASEGT. The CDR3: CASSEVRELNTEAFF. The CDR3 coding sequence is TGTGCCAGCAGTGAAGTTAGGGAACTGAACACTGAAGCTTTCTTT.

The chain is built from TRBV4-2 and TRBJ2-1; either TRBD1 or TRBD2 may supply D (6 bases each). Germline CDR1 is LGHNA and CDR2 is YNFKEQ. CDR3 length: 16 amino acids. The ends were cut back, 5 bases at V and 1 base at J, with 15 bases in the middle. The CDR3 DNA reads TGTGCCAGCAGCTTCGAAGGGGGGTCTTCCTACAATGAGCAGTTCTTC. It yields the protein CASSFEGGSSYNEQFF.

This clone was seen a single time. V is TRBV10-3 and J is TRBJ2-1, with 8 bases lining up with TRBD2. CDR3 length: 15 residues. The germline V gene encodes CDR1 ENHRY and CDR2 SYGVKD. J gave up 9 bases and V 6 bases, and 13 bases lay outside the gene matches. CDR3 in amino acids: CAISGSPGLEFEQFF. DNA for the CDR3: TGTGCCATCAGCGGTAGTCCGGGACTAGAATTTGAGCAGTTCTTC.

This clone was counted between two and nine times. At one end, the junction sequence differs from germline, possibly due to a read error. This sequence joins TRBV7-8 and TRBJ1-1; TRBD1 agrees at 9 bases. Germline assignment: CDR1 SGHVS and CDR2 FQNEAQ. The CDR3 contains 13 residues. The CDR3 sequence: CASSLGTGPEAFF. CDR3 nucleotide sequence: TGTGCCAGCAGTTTAGGGACAGGGCCTGAAGCTTTCTTT.

J is TRBJ2-3 and V is TRBV5-8; D might be TRBD1 or TRBD2, each matching 5 bases. CDR3 length equals 15 residues. CDR1 SGHTS and CDR2 YDEGEE come from the germline V gene. With 4 bases removed from V and 4 bases from J, the gap between germline ends came to 16 bases. CDR3 in DNA: TGTGCCAGCAGCCCGGGGAACAGGCTTCCAGATACGCAGTATTTT. Encoded protein: CASSPGNRLPDTQYF. The full variable domain, with the rest looked up from reference TRBV5-8 and TRBJ2-3, is EAGVTQSPTHLIKTRGQQATLRCSPISGHTSVYWYQQALGLGLQFLLWYDEGEERNRGNFPPRFSGRQFPNYSSELNVNALELEDSALYLCASSPGNRLPDTQYFGPGTRLTVL.

There are a few counts of this clone. V and J are TRBV29-1 and TRBJ1-2; 8 bases map to TRBD1. V lost 3 bases and J lost 0; bases outside the gene matches: 6. Germline CDR1 is SQVTM and CDR2 is ANQGSEA. CDR3 size: 15 residues. CDR3 amino acids: CSVETRQGPNYGYTF. The CDR3 DNA is TGCAGCGTTGAGACGCGACAGGGGCCTAACTATGGCTACACCTTC.

This clone appeared a few times. This chain joins TRBV5-6 and TRBJ2-1; D is perhaps TRBD1 (6 bases). V lost 4 bases and J 3 bases, leaving 17 bases between the germline ends. Germline loops: CDR1 SGHDT, CDR2 YYEEEE. CDR3 length: 16 residues. The CDR3 is CASSVHRDRYYNEQFF. CDR3 in DNA: TGTGCCAGCAGCGTACACAGGGATCGCTACTACAATGAGCAGTTCTTC.

The chain employs TRBV2 and TRBJ2-5; D is unresolved. The CDR3 length is 13 residues. Deletions cut 3 bases from V and 3 bases from J, with 8 bases between. Germline V gives CDR1 SNHLY, CDR2 FYNNEI. CDR3 nucleotide sequence: TGTGCCAGCAGTGAGATAGGGAAAGAGACCCAGTACTTC. Translated, it gives CASSEIGKETQYF.